These 10 T cell receptor beta chains share one sample of origin, sequenced in a study of PD-1 blockade in classical Hodgkin lymphoma (dated by TCRdb to 2019 to 2021). According to the study, the label for this sample's time point signals: cycle 4 day 1 (C4D1), after 6 weeks of nivolumab. Every trial patient had relapsed following autologous stem cell transplantation, and prior brentuximab vedotin exposure was what differed among cohorts A, B and C. Magnetic negative selection with a Miltenyi CD4+ T cell isolation kit was used to purify CD4+ T cells from thawed PBMCs. Libraries were built with the immunoSEQ multiplex PCR assay. Imported from immuneACCESS, the table was reduced by TCRdb to in-frame sequences with V and J called. These copies leave out some clones; in studies compared against another copy, an unresolved V gene accounts for under half, and the cause of the remainder is not known. The sample table holds 25,000 or so clones, of which approximately 85% were seen once. Approximately 2.6% of the sample is taken by the ten largest.

The starting material was CD4+ T cells from blood, obtained before the fourth cycle of nivolumab. The receptors here all came from a human donor with classical Hodgkin lymphoma.

This clone was seen only once. The chain couples TRBV5-4 to TRBJ2-1; 7 nucleotides align to TRBD2. Germline trimming cut 0 bases from V and 9 bases from J; bases unmatched to any gene: 12. The CDR3 length is 16 residues. Germline CDR1 is SGHNT and CDR2 is YYREEE (reference sequence). Here the CDR3 DNA reads TGTGCCAGCAGCTTGGTCGGTGGGAGGGCCTTAGGTGAGCAGTTCTTC. It codes for CASSLVGGRALGEQFF.

This rearrangement joins TRBV5-1 to TRBJ2-3; D may match TRBD1 or TRBD2 (5 bases each). CDR3 length: 14 amino acids. V lost 0 bases and J 5 bases, leaving 10 bases between the germline ends. Germline V CDR1 and CDR2: SGHRS, YFSETQ. DNA for the CDR3: TGCGCCAGCAGCTTGGGGGGGAAGGAAGATACGCAGTATTTT. Translating it yields CASSLGGKEDTQYF.

The chain employs TRBV10-2 and TRBJ2-7, with 8 bases identical to TRBD1. CDR1 and CDR2 from the germline V gene are WSHSY and SAAADI. The J segment lost 7 bases and the V segment lost 4 bases, leaving 9 bases of the junction unmatched. The CDR3 consists of 14 residues. CDR3 protein: CASSGGQARSEQYF. In DNA form, the CDR3 reads TGCGCCAGCAGTGGGGGACAGGCGAGAAGTGAGCAGTACTTC.

The chain combines TRBV6-5 with TRBJ2-7; D perhaps matches TRBD1 (5 bases). Germline V gene data show CDR1 as MNHEY and CDR2 as SVGAGI. The CDR3 runs to 12 residues. Trimming stripped 2 bases from V and 4 bases from J, with 6 bases between. CDR3 coding DNA: TGTGCCAGCAGTTACGACAGATACGAGCAGTACTTC. This gives the protein CASSYDRYEQYF.

The rearrangement joins TRBV18 to TRBJ2-3; 7 bases are a match to TRBD1. Per germline, CDR1 KGHSH and CDR2 LQKENI. V trimming: 3 bases; J trimming: 4 bases; junction bases outside the gene matches: 1. The CDR3 is made up of 13 amino acids. CDR3 loop: CASSPTGADTQYF. CDR3 nucleotide sequence: TGTGCCAGCTCACCCACAGGGGCAGATACGCAGTATTTT.

The rearrangement uses TRBV25-1 and TRBJ2-4, with 9 bases aligning to TRBD1. CDR1 is MGHDK and CDR2 is SYGVNS in the germline V gene. J was trimmed by 11 bases and V by 5 bases; bases with no gene match: 4. This CDR3 spans 12 amino acids. The DNA for the CDR3 is TGTGCCAGCAGTCCCGACAGGGGGGTTCAGTACTTC. Translated, it gives CASSPDRGVQYF.

The chain recombines TRBV4-1 with TRBJ2-2; D may be TRBD2 (5 bases). Germline V lookup: CDR1 MGHRA, CDR2 YSYEKL. The CDR3 loop spans 17 amino acids. Trimming took 0 bases from V and 4 from J, leaving 15 bases between them. CDR3 sequence: CASSQDQRGGSTGELFF. CDR3 sequence (DNA): TGCGCCAGCAGCCAAGATCAGCGAGGAGGTAGCACCGGGGAGCTGTTTTTT.

V and J are TRBV6-4 and TRBJ1-1, with D tentatively TRBD1 (6 bases). Looked up from germline, CDR1 is MRHNA and CDR2 is SNTAGT. This CDR3 comprises 14 residues. The V and J ends lost 6 bases and 0 bases respectively, with 11 bases between them. CDR3 amino acids: CASRQQGLNTEAFF. The CDR3 region has the DNA TGTGCCAGCAGGCAACAGGGCCTGAACACTGAAGCTTTCTTT.

V is TRBV28 and J is TRBJ1-2; the match to TRBD1 covers 9 bases. With V trimmed by 3 bases and J by 6 bases, 8 bases remained unmatched. Germline lookup yields CDR1 MDHEN and CDR2 SYDVKM. CDR3 size: 15 residues. The CDR3 DNA follows: TGTGCCAGCAGTTTCAGTGACAGGGGGGCGGATGGCTACACCTTC. It translates to CASSFSDRGADGYTF.

This chain links TRBV30 with TRBJ2-7; TRBD2 agrees at 9 bases. The trim removed 2 bases at V and 1 base at J, leaving 6 bases unmatched. The length of the CDR3 is 15 residues. In germline, CDR1 is GTSNPN, CDR2 SVGIG (reference sequence). The CDR3 protein is CAWSIDSGRSYEQYF. As DNA, the CDR3 is TGTGCCTGGAGTATAGATAGCGGGAGATCCTACGAGCAGTACTTC.